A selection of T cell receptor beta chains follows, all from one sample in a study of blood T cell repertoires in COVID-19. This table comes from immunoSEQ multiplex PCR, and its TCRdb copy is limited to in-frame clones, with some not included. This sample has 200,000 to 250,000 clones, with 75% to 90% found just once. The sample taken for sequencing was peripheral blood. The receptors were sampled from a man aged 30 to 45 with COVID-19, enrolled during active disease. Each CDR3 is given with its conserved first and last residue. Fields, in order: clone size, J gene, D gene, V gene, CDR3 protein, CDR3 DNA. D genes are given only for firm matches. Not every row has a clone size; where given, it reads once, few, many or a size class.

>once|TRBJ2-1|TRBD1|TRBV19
CASSTGQRTFNEQFF
TGTGCCAGTAGTACGGGACAGCGGACCTTCAATGAGCAGTTCTTC
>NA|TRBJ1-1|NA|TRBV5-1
CASSLGRVGNTEAFF
TGCGCCAGCAGCTTGGGCAGGGTGGGGAACACTGAAGCTTTCTTT
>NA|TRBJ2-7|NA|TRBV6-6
CATGLLKDEQYF
TGTGCCACCGGACTCCTGAAGGACGAGCAGTACTTC
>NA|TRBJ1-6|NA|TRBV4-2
CASSPRLGQNNSPLHF
TGTGCCAGCAGCCCGCGCTTGGGGCAGAATAATTCACCCCTCCACTTT
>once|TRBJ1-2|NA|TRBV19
CASSIKGTPSRDGYTF
TGTGCCAGTAGTATTAAGGGGACTCCCTCCCGGGATGGCTACACCTTC
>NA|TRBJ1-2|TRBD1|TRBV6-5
CASSSGQGSYGYTF
TGTGCCAGCAGTTCAGGACAGGGCAGTTATGGCTACACCTTC
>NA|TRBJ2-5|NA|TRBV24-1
CATSDPRDTLETQYF
TGTGCCACCAGTGATCCCAGAGACACATTGGAGACCCAGTACTTC
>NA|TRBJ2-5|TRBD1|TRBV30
CAWSVHQGAGETQYF
TGTGCCTGGAGTGTACATCAGGGGGCGGGAGAGACCCAGTACTTC
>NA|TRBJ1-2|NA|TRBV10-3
CAISEGWGRSYGYTF
TGTGCCATCAGTGAGGGTTGGGGGCGCAGCTATGGCTACACCTTC
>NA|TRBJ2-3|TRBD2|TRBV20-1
CSASRPQRGEDTQYF
TGCAGTGCTAGTCGGCCGCAGCGGGGGGAGGATACGCAGTATTTT
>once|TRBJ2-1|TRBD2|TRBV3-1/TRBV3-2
CASSQVTSGSHEQFF
TGTGCCAGCAGCCAAGTGACTAGCGGGAGTCATGAGCAGTTCTTC
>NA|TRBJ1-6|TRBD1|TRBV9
CASSVGQGSSPLHF
TGTGCCAGCAGCGTCGGACAGGGAAGTTCACCCCTCCACTTT
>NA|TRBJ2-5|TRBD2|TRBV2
CASTGLAGVGETQYF
TGTGCCAGCACGGGACTAGCGGGAGTGGGGGAGACCCAGTACTTC
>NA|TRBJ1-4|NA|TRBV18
CASSPTENEKLFF
TGTGCCAGCTCACCGACAGAGAATGAAAAACTGTTTTTT
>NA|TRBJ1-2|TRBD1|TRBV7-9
CASSQGQGDFYGYTF
TGTGCCAGCAGCCAGGGACAGGGAGATTTCTATGGCTACACCTTC
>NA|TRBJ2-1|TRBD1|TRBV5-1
CASSLGDRGGNEQFF
TGCGCCAGCAGCTTGGGGGACAGGGGAGGCAATGAGCAGTTCTTC
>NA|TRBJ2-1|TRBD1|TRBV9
CASSVGGTGYNNEQFF
TGTGCCAGCAGCGTAGGTGGGACAGGGTATAACAATGAGCAGTTCTTC
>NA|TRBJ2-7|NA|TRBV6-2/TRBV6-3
CASSYGSITIYEQYF
TGTGCCAGCAGTTACGGTAGCATAACTATCTACGAGCAGTACTTC
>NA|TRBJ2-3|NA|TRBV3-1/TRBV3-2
CASSQSDTQYF
TGTGCCAGCAGCCAATCTGATACGCAGTATTTT
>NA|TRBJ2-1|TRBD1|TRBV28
CASTEDRGSYNEQFF
TGTGCCAGCACCGAGGACAGGGGATCCTACAATGAGCAGTTCTTC
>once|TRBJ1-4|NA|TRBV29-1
CSVTNRPATNEKLFF
TGCAGCGTTACCAACAGACCTGCAACTAATGAAAAACTGTTTTTT
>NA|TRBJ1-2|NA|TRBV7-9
CASSLEWGPLYGYTF
TGTGCCAGCAGCTTAGAATGGGGGCCCCTCTATGGCTACACCTTC
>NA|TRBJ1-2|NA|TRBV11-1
CASSADINYGYTF
TGTGCCAGCAGCGCGGACATTAACTATGGCTACACCTTC
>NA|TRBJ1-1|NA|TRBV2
CASSYRVTDTEAFF
TGTGCCAGCAGTTACAGGGTTACGGACACTGAAGCTTTCTTT
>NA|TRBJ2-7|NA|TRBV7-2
CASSLGARLSYEQYF
TGTGCCAGCAGCTTAGGGGCCCGGTTGTCCTACGAGCAGTACTTC
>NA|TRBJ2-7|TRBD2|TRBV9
CASSVGLAGGNGYEQYF
TGTGCCAGCAGCGTAGGACTAGCGGGAGGGAATGGCTACGAGCAGTACTTC
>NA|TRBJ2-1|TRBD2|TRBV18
CASSTGLAGRNNEQFF
TGTGCCAGCTCCACCGGACTAGCGGGAAGAAACAATGAGCAGTTCTTC
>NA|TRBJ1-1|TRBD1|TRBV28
CASSLAGGSTEAFF
TGTGCCAGCAGTTTGGCAGGGGGAAGCACTGAAGCTTTCTTT
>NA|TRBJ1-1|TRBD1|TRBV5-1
CASSTTGDTEAFF
TGCGCCAGCAGCACAACAGGGGACACTGAAGCTTTCTTT
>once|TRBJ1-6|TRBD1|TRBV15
CATSGMGQGGSPLHF
TGTGCCACCAGCGGAATGGGACAGGGAGGTTCACCCCTCCACTTT
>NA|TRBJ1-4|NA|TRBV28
CASSLGRGMNEKLFF
TGTGCCAGCAGTTTAGGGCGGGGTATGAATGAAAAACTGTTTTTT
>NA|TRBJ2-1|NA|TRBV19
CASSMSAGRSYNEQFF
TGTGCCAGTAGTATGTCGGCGGGGCGCTCCTACAATGAGCAGTTCTTC
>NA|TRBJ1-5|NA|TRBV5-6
CASSLGPPRGNQPQHF
TGTGCCAGCAGCTTGGGACCTCCCCGAGGGAATCAGCCCCAGCATTTT
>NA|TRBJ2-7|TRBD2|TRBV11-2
CASSLDGTSGREQYF
TGTGCCAGCAGCTTAGATGGAACTAGCGGGAGGGAGCAGTACTTC
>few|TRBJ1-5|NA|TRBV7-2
CASTPGGGAQHF
TGTGCCAGCACCCCCGGTGGGGGGGCCCAGCATTTT
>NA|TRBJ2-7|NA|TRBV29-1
CSVGPGGRDYEQYF
TGCAGCGTTGGCCCGGGCGGCAGGGACTACGAGCAGTACTTC
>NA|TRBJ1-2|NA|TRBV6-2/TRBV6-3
CASSSTRGQGYTF
TGTGCCAGCAGTTCGACGCGCGGGCAGGGCTACACCTTC
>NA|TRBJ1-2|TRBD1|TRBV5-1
CASCWGDRGGSSYTF
TGCGCCAGCTGCTGGGGGGACAGGGGCGGGTCGAGCTACACCTTC
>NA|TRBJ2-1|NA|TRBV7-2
CASSSARGNEQFF
TGTGCCAGCAGCTCGGCGCGAGGGAATGAGCAGTTCTTC
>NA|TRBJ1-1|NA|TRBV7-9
CASSFQQENTEAFF
TGTGCCAGCAGCTTCCAACAGGAGAACACTGAAGCTTTCTTT
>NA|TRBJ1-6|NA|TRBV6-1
CASSGDFSSYNSPLHF
TGTGCCAGCAGTGGGGACTTCAGCTCCTATAATTCACCCCTCCACTTT
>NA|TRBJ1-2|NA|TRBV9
CASSVEEGRGYTF
TGTGCCAGCAGCGTAGAGGAGGGTCGGGGCTACACCTTC
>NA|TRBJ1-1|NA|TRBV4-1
CASSQAGTPTEAFF
TGCGCCAGCAGCCAAGCCGGGACTCCGACTGAAGCTTTCTTT
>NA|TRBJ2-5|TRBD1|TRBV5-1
CASSPRQGGETQYF
TGCGCCAGCAGCCCACGACAGGGGGGAGAGACCCAGTACTTC
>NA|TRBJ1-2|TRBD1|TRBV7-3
CASSSTGGRYGYTF
TGTGCCAGCAGCTCGACAGGGGGTAGATATGGCTACACCTTC
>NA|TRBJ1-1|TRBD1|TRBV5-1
CASSLIGTANTEAFF
TGCGCCAGCAGCTTGATCGGGACAGCGAACACTGAAGCTTTCTTT
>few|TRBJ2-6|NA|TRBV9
CASSPHTETATYSGANVLTF
TGTGCCAGCAGCCCCCACACAGAGACAGCCACCTACTCTGGGGCCAACGTCCTGACTTTC
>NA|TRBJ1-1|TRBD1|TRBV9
CASSVDRSRPGQVNTEAFF
TGTGCCAGCAGCGTAGACCGTAGTCGACCGGGACAGGTGAACACTGAAGCTTTCTTT
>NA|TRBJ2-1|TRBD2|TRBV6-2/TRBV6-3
CASSYTTSGAYNEQFF
TGTGCCAGCAGTTATACCACTAGCGGGGCCTACAATGAGCAGTTCTTC
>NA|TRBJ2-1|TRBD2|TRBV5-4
CASSPGTSGRVRDNEQFF
TGTGCCAGCAGCCCTGGGACTAGCGGGAGGGTCCGGGACAATGAGCAGTTCTTC
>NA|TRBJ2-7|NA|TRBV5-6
CASSLTSPSIGEQYF
TGTGCCAGCAGCTTGACATCGCCGTCCATTGGCGAGCAGTACTTC
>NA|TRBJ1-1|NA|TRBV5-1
CASSLGLEKTEAFF
TGCGCCAGCAGCTTGGGGCTGGAGAAGACTGAAGCTTTCTTT
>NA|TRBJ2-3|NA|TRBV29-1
CSVEVQTGGTDTQYF
TGCAGCGTTGAAGTTCAGACAGGAGGCACAGATACGCAGTATTTT
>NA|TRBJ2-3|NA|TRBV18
CASSPPSGSTDTQYF
TGTGCCAGCTCACCGCCGAGCGGTAGCACAGATACGCAGTATTTT
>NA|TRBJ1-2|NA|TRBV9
CASSVGKGDYGYTF
TGTGCCAGCAGCGTCGGGAAGGGAGACTATGGCTACACCTTC
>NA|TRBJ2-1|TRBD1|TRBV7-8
CASSLGTVLDEQFF
TGTGCCAGCAGCCTAGGGACAGTTCTCGATGAGCAGTTCTTC
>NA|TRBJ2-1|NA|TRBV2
CASSGGEYNEQFF
TGTGCCAGCAGCGGCGGAGAGTACAATGAGCAGTTCTTC
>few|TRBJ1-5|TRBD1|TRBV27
CASSPRGTVSNQPQHF
TGTGCCAGCAGTCCCAGGGGGACGGTTAGCAATCAGCCCCAGCATTTT
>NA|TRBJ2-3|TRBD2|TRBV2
CASTPLVPGLAPGSTDTQYF
TGTGCCAGCACCCCACTGGTCCCGGGACTAGCTCCAGGGAGCACAGATACGCAGTATTTT